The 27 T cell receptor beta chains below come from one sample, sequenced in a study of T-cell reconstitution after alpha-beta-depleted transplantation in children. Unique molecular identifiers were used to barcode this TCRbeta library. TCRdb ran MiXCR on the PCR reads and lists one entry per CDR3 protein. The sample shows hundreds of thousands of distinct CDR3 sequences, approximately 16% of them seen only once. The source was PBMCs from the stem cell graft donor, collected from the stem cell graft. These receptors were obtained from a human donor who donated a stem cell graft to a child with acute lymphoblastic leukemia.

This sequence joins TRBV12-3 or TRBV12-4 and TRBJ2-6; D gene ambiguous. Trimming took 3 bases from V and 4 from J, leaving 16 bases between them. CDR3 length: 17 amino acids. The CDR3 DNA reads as TGTGCCAGCAGTTTTGGTCCTTATGCGTCCGGGGCCAACGTCCTGACTTTC. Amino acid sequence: CASSFGPYASGANVLTF.

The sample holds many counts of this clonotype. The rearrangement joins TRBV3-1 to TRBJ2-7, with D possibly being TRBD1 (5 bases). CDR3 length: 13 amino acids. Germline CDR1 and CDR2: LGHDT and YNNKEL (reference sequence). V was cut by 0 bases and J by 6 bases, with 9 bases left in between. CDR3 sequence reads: CASSQDRVGEQYF. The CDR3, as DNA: TGTGCCAGCAGCCAAGACAGGGTGGGCGAGCAGTACTTC.

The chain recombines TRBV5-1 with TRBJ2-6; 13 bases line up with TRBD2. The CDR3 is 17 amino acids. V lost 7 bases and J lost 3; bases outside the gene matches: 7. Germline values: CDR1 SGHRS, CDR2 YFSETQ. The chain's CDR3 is CASRTSGSFSGANVLTF. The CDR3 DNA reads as TGCGCCAGCCGGACTAGCGGGAGTTTTAGTGGGGCCAACGTCCTGACTTTC.

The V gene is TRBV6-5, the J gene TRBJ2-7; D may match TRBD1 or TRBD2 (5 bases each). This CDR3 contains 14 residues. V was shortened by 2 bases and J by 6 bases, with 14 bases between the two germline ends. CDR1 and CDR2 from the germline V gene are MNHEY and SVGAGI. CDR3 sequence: CASSYGLGTGEQYF. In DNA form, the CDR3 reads TGTGCCAGCAGTTACGGGCTGGGGACGGGCGAGCAGTACTTC.

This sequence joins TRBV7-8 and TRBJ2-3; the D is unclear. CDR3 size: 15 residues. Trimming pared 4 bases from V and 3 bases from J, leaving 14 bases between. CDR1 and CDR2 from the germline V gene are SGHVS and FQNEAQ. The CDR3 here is CASSYSPSRTDTQYF. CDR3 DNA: TGTGCCAGCAGCTATAGCCCTAGTCGGACAGATACGCAGTATTTT.

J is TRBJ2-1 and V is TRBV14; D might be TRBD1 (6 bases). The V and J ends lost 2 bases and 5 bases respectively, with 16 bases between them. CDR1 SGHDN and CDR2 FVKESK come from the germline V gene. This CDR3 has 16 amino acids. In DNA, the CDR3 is TGTGCCAGCAGCCAATACGGAATCAGGGGCAACAATGAGCAGTTCTTC. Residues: CASSQYGIRGNNEQFF.

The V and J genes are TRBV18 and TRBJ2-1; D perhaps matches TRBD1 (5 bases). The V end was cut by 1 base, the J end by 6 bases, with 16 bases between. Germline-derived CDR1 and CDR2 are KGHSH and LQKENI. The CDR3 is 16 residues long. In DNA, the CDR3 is TGTGCCAGCTCACCACAGGCTCAGGGCTTTCTCAATGAGCAGTTCTTC. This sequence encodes CASSPQAQGFLNEQFF.

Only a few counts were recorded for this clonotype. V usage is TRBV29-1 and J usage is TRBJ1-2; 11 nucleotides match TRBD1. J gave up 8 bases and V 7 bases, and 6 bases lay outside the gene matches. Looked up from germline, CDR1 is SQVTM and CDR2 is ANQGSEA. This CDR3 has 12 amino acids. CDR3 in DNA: TGCAGCGCAGAGGGACAGGGGGAAGGCTACACCTTC. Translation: CSAEGQGEGYTF.

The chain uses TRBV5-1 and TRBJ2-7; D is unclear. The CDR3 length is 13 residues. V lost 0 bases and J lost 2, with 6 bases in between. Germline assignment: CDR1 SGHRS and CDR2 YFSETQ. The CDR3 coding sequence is TGCGCCAGCAGCTTGGGCCATCCCTACGAGCAGTACTTC. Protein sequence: CASSLGHPYEQYF.

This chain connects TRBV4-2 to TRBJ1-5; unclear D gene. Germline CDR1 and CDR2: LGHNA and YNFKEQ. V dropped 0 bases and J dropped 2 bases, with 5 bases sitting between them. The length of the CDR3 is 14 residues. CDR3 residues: CASSQDKGNQPQHF. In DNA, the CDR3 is TGTGCCAGCAGCCAAGACAAAGGCAATCAGCCCCAGCATTTT.

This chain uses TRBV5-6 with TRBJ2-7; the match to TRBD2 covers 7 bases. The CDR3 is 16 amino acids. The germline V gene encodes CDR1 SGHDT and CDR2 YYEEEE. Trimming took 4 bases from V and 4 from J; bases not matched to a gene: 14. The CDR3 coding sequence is TGTGCCAGCAGCCCCAGGTGGCTAGCGGTATCATACGAGCAGTACTTC. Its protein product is CASSPRWLAVSYEQYF.

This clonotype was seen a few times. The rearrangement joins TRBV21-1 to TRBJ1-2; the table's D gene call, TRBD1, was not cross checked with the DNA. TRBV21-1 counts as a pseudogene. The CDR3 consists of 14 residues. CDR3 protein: CASSNYRENEGYTF. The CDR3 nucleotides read TGTGCCAGCAGCAATTACAGGGAAAACGAAGGCTACACCTTC.

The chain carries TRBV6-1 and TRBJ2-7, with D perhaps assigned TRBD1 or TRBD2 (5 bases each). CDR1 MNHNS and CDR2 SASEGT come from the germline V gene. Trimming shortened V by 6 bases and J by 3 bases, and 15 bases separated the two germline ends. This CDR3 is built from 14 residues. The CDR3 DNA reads TGTGCCAGCAGCCACGGTGGGGGTTACTACGAGCAGTACTTC. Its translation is CASSHGGGYYEQYF.

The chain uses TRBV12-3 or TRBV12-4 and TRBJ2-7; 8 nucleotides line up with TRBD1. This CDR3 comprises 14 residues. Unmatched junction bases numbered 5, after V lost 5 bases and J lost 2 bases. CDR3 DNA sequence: TGTGCCAGCAGTGCGGGACAGGCGACCTACGAGCAGTACTTC. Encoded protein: CASSAGQATYEQYF.

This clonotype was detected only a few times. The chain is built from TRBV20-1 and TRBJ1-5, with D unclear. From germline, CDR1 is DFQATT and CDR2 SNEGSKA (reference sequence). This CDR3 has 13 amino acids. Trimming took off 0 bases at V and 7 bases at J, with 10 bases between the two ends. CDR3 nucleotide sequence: TGCAGTGCTAGAGACGCCTTCTGGCAGCCCCAGCATTTT. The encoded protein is CSARDAFWQPQHF.

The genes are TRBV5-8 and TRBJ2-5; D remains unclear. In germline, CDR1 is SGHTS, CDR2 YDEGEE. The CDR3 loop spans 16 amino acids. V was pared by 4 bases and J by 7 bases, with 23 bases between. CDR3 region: CASSPLRRNSRATQYF. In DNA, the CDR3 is TGTGCCAGCAGCCCCCTGCGACGTAACTCTAGAGCGACCCAGTACTTC.

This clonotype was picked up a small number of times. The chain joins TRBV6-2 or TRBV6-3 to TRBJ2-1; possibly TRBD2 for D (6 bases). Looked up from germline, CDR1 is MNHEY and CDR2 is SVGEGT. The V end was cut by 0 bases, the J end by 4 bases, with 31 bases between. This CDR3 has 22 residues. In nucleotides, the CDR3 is TGTGCCAGCAGTTACTCGAATCCAGGGTTGTTGGGGGGACTCAGCCGTTACAATGAGCAGTTCTTC. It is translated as CASSYSNPGLLGGLSRYNEQFF.

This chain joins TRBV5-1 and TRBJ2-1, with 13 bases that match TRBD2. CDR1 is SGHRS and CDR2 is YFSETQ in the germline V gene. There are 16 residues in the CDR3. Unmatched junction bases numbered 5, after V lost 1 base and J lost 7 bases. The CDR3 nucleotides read TGCGCCAGCAGCTTGCCGACTAGCGGGAGGAAGAATGAGCAGTTCTTC. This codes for CASSLPTSGRKNEQFF.

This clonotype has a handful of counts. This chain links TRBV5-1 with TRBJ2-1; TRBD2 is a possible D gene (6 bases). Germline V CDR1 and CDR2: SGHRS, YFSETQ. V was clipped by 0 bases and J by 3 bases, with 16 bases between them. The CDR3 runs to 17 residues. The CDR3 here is CASSLGLGLAIYNEQFF. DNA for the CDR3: TGCGCCAGCAGCTTGGGACTGGGGCTAGCGATCTACAATGAGCAGTTCTTC.

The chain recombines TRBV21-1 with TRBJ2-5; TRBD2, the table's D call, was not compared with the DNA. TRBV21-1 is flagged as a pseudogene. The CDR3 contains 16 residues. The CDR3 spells CASSKASGRPQETQYF. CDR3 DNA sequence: TGTGCCAGCAGCAAAGCTAGCGGGAGGCCACAAGAGACCCAGTACTTC.

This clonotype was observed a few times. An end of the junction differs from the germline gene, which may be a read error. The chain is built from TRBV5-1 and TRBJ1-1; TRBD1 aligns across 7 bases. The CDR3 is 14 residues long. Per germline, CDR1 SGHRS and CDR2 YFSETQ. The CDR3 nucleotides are TGTGCCAGCAGCCTGGGACAGACGAACACTGAAGCTTTCTTT. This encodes CASSLGQTNTEAFF.

The CDR3 DNA follows: TGTGCCAGCAGTGACCCCCGACAGGGGGACACTGAAGCTTTCTTT. It codes for CASSDPRQGDTEAFF. The V and J genes are TRBV6-1 and TRBJ1-1; 9 nucleotides align to TRBD1. The CDR3 is 15 amino acids. V lost 3 bases and J lost 3; bases outside the gene matches: 5. Per the germline V gene, CDR1 is MNHNS and CDR2 is SASEGT.

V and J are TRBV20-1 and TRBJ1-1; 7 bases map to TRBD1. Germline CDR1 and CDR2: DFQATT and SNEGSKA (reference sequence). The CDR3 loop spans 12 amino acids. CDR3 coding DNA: TGCACCACGGACAGGTTGAACACTGAAGCTTTCTTT. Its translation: CTTDRLNTEAFF.

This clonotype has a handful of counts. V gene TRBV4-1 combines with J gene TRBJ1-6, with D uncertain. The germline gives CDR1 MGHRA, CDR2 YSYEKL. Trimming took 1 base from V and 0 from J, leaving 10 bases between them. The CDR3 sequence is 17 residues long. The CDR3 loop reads CASSQANRSSYNSPLHF. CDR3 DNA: TGCGCCAGCAGCCAAGCTAACCGCAGCTCCTATAATTCACCCCTCCACTTT.

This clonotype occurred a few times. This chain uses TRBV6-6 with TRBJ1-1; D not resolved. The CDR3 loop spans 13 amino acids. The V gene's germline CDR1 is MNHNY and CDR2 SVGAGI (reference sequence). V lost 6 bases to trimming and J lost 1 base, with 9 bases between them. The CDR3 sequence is CASSPRKNTEAFF. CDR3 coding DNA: TGTGCCAGCAGCCCCCGGAAGAACACTGAAGCTTTCTTT.

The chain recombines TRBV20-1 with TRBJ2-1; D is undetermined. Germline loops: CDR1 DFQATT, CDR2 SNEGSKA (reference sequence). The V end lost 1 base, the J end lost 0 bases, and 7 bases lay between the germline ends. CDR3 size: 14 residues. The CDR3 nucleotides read TGCAGTGCTAGAGCGATGAGCTCCTACAATGAGCAGTTCTTC. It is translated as CSARAMSSYNEQFF.

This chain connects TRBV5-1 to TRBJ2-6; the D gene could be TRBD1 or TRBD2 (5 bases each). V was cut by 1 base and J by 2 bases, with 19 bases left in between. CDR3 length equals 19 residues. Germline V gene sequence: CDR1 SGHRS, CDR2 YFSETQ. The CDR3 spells CASSLSLGRVETGANVLTF. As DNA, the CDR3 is TGCGCCAGCAGCTTGAGTCTGGGACGGGTCGAGACTGGGGCCAACGTCCTGACTTTC.